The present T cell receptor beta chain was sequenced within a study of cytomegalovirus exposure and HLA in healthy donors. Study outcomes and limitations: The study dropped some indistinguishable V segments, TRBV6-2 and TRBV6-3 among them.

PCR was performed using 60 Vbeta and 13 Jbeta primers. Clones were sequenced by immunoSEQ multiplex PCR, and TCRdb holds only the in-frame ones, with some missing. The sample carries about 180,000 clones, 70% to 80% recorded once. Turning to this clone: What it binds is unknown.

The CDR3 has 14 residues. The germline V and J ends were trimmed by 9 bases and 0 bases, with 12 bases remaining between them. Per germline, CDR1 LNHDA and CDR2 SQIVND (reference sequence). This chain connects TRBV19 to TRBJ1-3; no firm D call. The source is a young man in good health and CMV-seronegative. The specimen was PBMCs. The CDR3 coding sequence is TGTGCCAGCGGCGGCGGCGCCTCTGGAAACACCATATATTTT. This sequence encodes CASGGGASGNTIYF.